This T cell receptor beta chain was obtained from a study of long-term antiretroviral therapy in people with HIV. The CDR3 sequence is 18 residues long. V dropped 0 bases and J dropped 0; count of bases not matched to a gene: 8. The germline V gene has CDR1 SGDLS and CDR2 YYNGEE. It was version v3.0 of the immunoSEQ assay that was run at survey level. The repertoire was sequenced with immunoSEQ multiplex PCR; TCRdb's copy has only in-frame clones and lacks some. The repertoire holds some 16,000 clones, with 80% to 90% as singletons. The source material was unsorted PBMCs, sampled 0.5 years after starting antiretroviral therapy. The source is a woman between 35 and 50 years old with HIV. This chain connects TRBV9 to TRBJ2-3; the match to TRBD1 covers 9 bases. The CDR3 nucleotides are TGTGCCAGCAGCGTAGATGTTGGACAGGGGTTAAGCACAGATACGCAGTATTTT. Translated, it gives CASSVDVGQGLSTDTQYF.